The rows below give T cell receptor beta chains drawn from one sample of a study of blood T cell repertoires in COVID-19. Sequencing used immunoSEQ multiplex PCR; TCRdb keeps in-frame clones, though not all of them. The profile shows 200,000 to 250,000 clones, more than 70% of them singletons. Input material: peripheral blood. The receptors originated from a woman aged 55-69 years with acute or convalescent COVID-19. Each CDR3 is given with its conserved first and last residue. D genes are given only for firm matches. Clone size is given for some rows only: seen once, a few or many times, or a class if the clone is expanded.

J	V	D	size	DNA	CDR3
TRBJ1-1	TRBV7-3	NA	NA	TGTGCCAGCAGCCCCGGACAGTCAGGGAACACTGAAGCTTTCTTT	CASSPGQSGNTEAFF
TRBJ1-1	TRBV6-6	NA	NA	TGTGCCAGCCTTATATCAGGGAACACTGAAGCTTTCTTT	CASLISGNTEAFF
TRBJ2-7	TRBV30	TRBD1	NA	TGTGCCTGGAGTAGGGGACAGGGCATATATCAAGCTTCCTACGAGCAGTACTTC	CAWSRGQGIYQASYEQYF
TRBJ1-2	TRBV7-9	TRBD1	once	TGTGCCAGCAGTCCAACCGGGACAGGGGTTAACTATGGCTACACCTTC	CASSPTGTGVNYGYTF
TRBJ1-2	TRBV7-9	NA	NA	TGTGCCAGCAGCTTTGCAGCTAACTATGGCTACACCTTC	CASSFAANYGYTF
TRBJ1-2	TRBV27	TRBD1	NA	TGTGCCAGCAGTTTACGGGACAGCTATGGCTACACCTTC	CASSLRDSYGYTF
TRBJ2-7	TRBV21-1	NA	NA	TGTGCCAGCAGCAAAGCACTAGCGGGAGGCGAGCAGTACTTC	CASSKALAGGEQYF
TRBJ2-2	TRBV24-1	NA	NA	TGTGCCACCAGTGATCTAACAGGAACCGGGGAGCTGTTTTTT	CATSDLTGTGELFF
TRBJ2-7	TRBV27	NA	NA	TGTGCCAGCAGTCAAGGGACAACTCCCGGCTCCTACGAGCAGTACTTC	CASSQGTTPGSYEQYF
TRBJ2-1	TRBV19	NA	NA	TGTGCCAGCCGTAATTACTTCGCTGAGCAGTTCTTC	CASRNYFAEQFF
TRBJ2-3	TRBV11-1	NA	NA	TGTGCCAGCAGTTTACTCCAGGGCCCCACCACAGATACGCAGTATTTT	CASSLLQGPTTDTQYF
TRBJ2-5	TRBV25-1	NA	few	TGTGCCAGCAGTCTACTTAGCGAAGAGACCCAGTACTTC	CASSLLSEETQYF
TRBJ1-5	TRBV6-2/TRBV6-3	TRBD1	NA	TGTGCCAGCAGCCGCACAGGGGGAAGTCAGCCCCAGCATTTT	CASSRTGGSQPQHF
TRBJ2-1	TRBV27	TRBD1	few	TGTGCCAGCCCAGGGACAGGGCATCGAGAGCAGTTCTTC	CASPGTGHREQFF
TRBJ2-4	TRBV24-1	TRBD2	few	TGTGCCACCAGTGAAGGGTGGGAGGGTAAAAACATTCAGTACTTC	CATSEGWEGKNIQYF
TRBJ2-7	TRBV7-8	TRBD1	NA	TGTGCCAGCAGCTTAGCCGGGACAGGGGGCTACGAGCAGTACTTC	CASSLAGTGGYEQYF
TRBJ2-5	TRBV30	NA	NA	TGTGCCTGGAGTGTACGGGGAGCGGCCGAGACCCAGTACTTC	CAWSVRGAAETQYF
TRBJ1-6	TRBV6-5	TRBD1	NA	TGTGCCAGCAGTTATCTCGCCCAGGGGGACTCTTCACCCCTCCACTTT	CASSYLAQGDSSPLHF
TRBJ1-5	TRBV5-1	NA	NA	TGCGCCAGCAGCCAAGCCCGGACAGAGCGGGAGCAGCCCCAGCATTTT	CASSQARTEREQPQHF
TRBJ2-3	TRBV28	TRBD2	NA	TGTGCCAGCACCCCACCTCTGGGTGCGGGAGGGCTCACAGATACGCAGTATTTT	CASTPPLGAGGLTDTQYF
TRBJ2-1	TRBV6-2/TRBV6-3	NA	once	TGTGCCAGCAGTTACTCACTATCCAATGAGCAGTTCTTC	CASSYSLSNEQFF
TRBJ1-3	TRBV6-6	NA	NA	TGTGCCAGCAGTTACCGAGGGAGCCTAACTGGAAACACCATATATTTT	CASSYRGSLTGNTIYF